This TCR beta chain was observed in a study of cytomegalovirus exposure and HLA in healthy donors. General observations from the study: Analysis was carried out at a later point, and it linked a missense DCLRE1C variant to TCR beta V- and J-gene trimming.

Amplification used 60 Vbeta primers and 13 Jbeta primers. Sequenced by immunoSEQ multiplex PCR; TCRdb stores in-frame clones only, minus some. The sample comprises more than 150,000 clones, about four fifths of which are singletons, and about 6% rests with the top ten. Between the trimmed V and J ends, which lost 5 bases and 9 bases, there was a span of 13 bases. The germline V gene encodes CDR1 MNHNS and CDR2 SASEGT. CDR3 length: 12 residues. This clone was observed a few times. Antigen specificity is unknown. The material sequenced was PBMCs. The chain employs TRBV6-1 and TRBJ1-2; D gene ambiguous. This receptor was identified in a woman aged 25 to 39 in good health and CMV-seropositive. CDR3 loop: CASSPGDFRYTF. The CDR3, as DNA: TGTGCCAGCAGTCCCGGGGATTTTCGCTACACCTTC.